This T cell receptor (beta chain) was found in a study of blood T cell repertoires in COVID-19. Study in general: Samples came from the United States, Italy and Spain, spanning acute and convalescent COVID-19. T cells, B-cell-depleted T cells, or PBMCs supplied cDNA or gDNA.

The assay was immunoSEQ multiplex PCR, and TCRdb's table has in-frame clones only and misses some. The repertoire consists of over 75,000 clones, with 75% to 95% occurring once and the leading ten covering roughly 2.3%. The junction had 11 bases not matched to a gene; V was cut back by 5 bases and J by 3 bases. The CDR3 has 17 amino acids. Germline CDR1 PRHDT, CDR2 FYEKMQ (reference sequence). This receptor was identified in a human donor with active COVID-19. The donor label of this sample is uncertain. The chain combines TRBV13 with TRBJ2-3; 10 bases fit TRBD2. The sequenced sample consisted of peripheral blood. Written as DNA, the CDR3 is TGTGCCAGCAGCGGGGAGGGGACTAGCGAAAGGACAGATACGCAGTATTTT. Its translation is CASSGEGTSERTDTQYF.